The 10 T cell receptor beta chains reported below all come from one sample, sequenced in a study of shared clonotypes between healthy human individuals. Sequenced by immunoSEQ multiplex PCR; TCRdb stores in-frame clones only, minus some. The data hold roughly 2.4 million clones, with more than 90% observed a single time. Sample: naive CD4+ T cells sorted from blood. Documented subset: CD45RA+ positively selected. The receptors here all came from a young man in good health.

This clone is a singleton in its sample. The chain joins TRBV29-1 to TRBJ2-7, with 9 nucleotides matching TRBD1. Per the germline V gene, CDR1 is SQVTM and CDR2 is ANQGSEA. V trimming: 7 bases; J trimming: 4 bases; junction bases outside the gene matches: 8. CDR3 length equals 13 residues. In DNA, the CDR3 is TGCAGCGGCTCCGGGACAGGGAATTACGAGCAGTACTTC. It specifies CSGSGTGNYEQYF.

This chain connects TRBV10-2 to TRBJ1-3; D gene unclear. Trimming stripped 6 bases from V and 0 bases from J, with 9 bases between. The CDR3 has 14 amino acids. CDR1 is WSHSY, CDR2 SAAADI, per germline. For the CDR3, the DNA is TGCGCCAGCAGGGGCTCGGGCTCTGGAAACACCATATATTTT. This gives the protein CASRGSGSGNTIYF.

This chain links TRBV28 with TRBJ2-3, with D possibly being TRBD1 (5 bases). V was shortened by 6 bases and J by 8 bases, with 30 bases between the two germline ends. This CDR3 has 18 amino acids. CDR1 MDHEN and CDR2 SYDVKM come from the germline V gene. The CDR3, as DNA: TGTGCCAGCAGCTCCCCCGGCCTGGGGCGCACCGAGTGGGGTACGCAGTATTTT. It codes for CASSSPGLGRTEWGTQYF.

Here the CDR3 DNA reads TGTGCCAGCAGTCAGACACAGAACACTGAAGCTTTCTTT. Translation: CASSQTQNTEAFF. The genes are TRBV6-6 and TRBJ1-1; D is unclear. V lost 5 bases to trimming and J lost 1 base, with 8 bases between them. The length of the CDR3 is 13 residues. Per germline, CDR1 MNHNY and CDR2 SVGAGI (reference sequence).

This chain uses TRBV28 with TRBJ1-1; TRBD1 matches 7 bases. Per germline, CDR1 MDHEN and CDR2 SYDVKM. V trimming: 7 bases; J trimming: 1 base; junction bases outside the gene matches: 12. This CDR3 spans 16 amino acids. Here the CDR3 DNA reads TGTGCCAGCAACAAGGGGACAGCAAGTTCGAACACTGAAGCTTTCTTT. Residues: CASNKGTASSNTEAFF.

The J gene is TRBJ2-4, the V gene TRBV7-2, with a possible D match to TRBD2 (6 bases). From germline, CDR1 is SGHTA and CDR2 FQGNSA. The CDR3 has 17 amino acids. Trimming took off 4 bases at V and 0 bases at J, with 16 bases between the two ends. CDR3 DNA sequence: TGTGCCAGCAGCTCTGGGGGTAGCGGAATAGCCAAAAACATTCAGTACTTC. It encodes CASSSGGSGIAKNIQYF.

The chain is built from TRBV7-2 and TRBJ1-6; a possible D gene is TRBD1 (5 bases). Trimming stripped 6 bases from V and 10 bases from J, with 13 bases between. The length of the CDR3 is 13 residues. Germline V lookup: CDR1 SGHTA, CDR2 FQGNSA. The CDR3 DNA is TGTGCCAGCAGAATCCCAGGGTTCTCACCCCTCCACTTT. Residues: CASRIPGFSPLHF.

CDR3 in amino acids: CASSEQRFTGELFF. CDR3 coding DNA: TGCGCCAGCAGTGAACAACGGTTCACCGGGGAGCTGTTTTTT. The rearrangement joins TRBV10-1 to TRBJ2-2; the D is unclear. CDR1 and CDR2 (germline): WNHNN, SYGVQD (reference sequence). The CDR3 extends over 14 amino acids. V lost 3 bases and J 4 bases, leaving 9 bases between the germline ends.

The CDR3 protein is CASSLVGQGDAYEQYF. CDR3 coding DNA: TGTGCCAGCAGCTTAGTAGGACAGGGAGATGCCTACGAGCAGTACTTC. J is TRBJ2-7 and V is TRBV11-2; 8 bases line up with TRBD1. Germline V gives CDR1 SGHAT, CDR2 FQNNGV. This CDR3 is built from 16 residues. Trimming at V came to 1 base and at J to 2 bases, leaving 7 bases not matched to a gene.

This clone was observed a single time. The chain uses TRBV29-1 and TRBJ1-3, with TRBD1 as a possible D gene (5 bases). V shed 7 bases and J shed 8 bases, with 18 bases lying between them. Germline V gene sequence: CDR1 SQVTM, CDR2 ANQGSEA. The CDR3 is 13 residues long. In DNA form, the CDR3 reads TGCAGCGCCCGGGGGGGGTCGGTCGACACCATATATTTT. Translation gives CSARGGSVDTIYF.